A single sample is the source of the 27 T cell receptor beta chains below, sequenced in a study of blood T cell repertoires in COVID-19. Here immunoSEQ multiplex PCR was the method, and the copy in TCRdb shows in-frame clones only, minus some. The sample includes 170,000 or so clones, 89% of them seen just once. The sequenced sample consisted of peripheral blood. All receptors derive from a man between 18 and 35 years old who had recovered from COVID-19.

This clone was found many times. DNA of the CDR3: TGTGCCAGCAGCTTAGAGGCTAGCGGGATTTACGAGCAGTACTTC. This translates into CASSLEASGIYEQYF. The chain combines TRBV7-8 with TRBJ2-7, with TRBD2 identical over 9 bases. Germline loops: CDR1 SGHVS, CDR2 FQNEAQ. J gave up 4 bases and V 1 base, and 5 bases lay outside the gene matches. The CDR3 length is 15 residues.

The genes are TRBV19 and TRBJ1-1; D call uncertain. Trimming cost V 5 bases and J 0 bases, with 4 bases left between them. From germline, CDR1 is LNHDA and CDR2 SQIVND (reference sequence). The length of the CDR3 is 12 residues. CDR3: CASSQVNTEAFF. CDR3 sequence (DNA): TGTGCCAGTAGTCAGGTGAACACTGAAGCTTTCTTT. Using reference TRBV19 and TRBJ1-1 for the parts outside the CDR3, the full variable domain is DGGITQSPKYLFRKEGQNVTLSCEQNLNHDAMYWYRQDPGQGLRLIYYSQIVNDFQKGDIAEGYSVSREKKESFPLTVTSAQKNPTAFYLCASSQVNTEAFFGQGTRLTVV.

The rearrangement links TRBV9 to TRBJ1-1; the D gene is possibly TRBD1 (6 bases). CDR1 is SGDLS, CDR2 YYNGEE, per germline. The CDR3 is made up of 14 amino acids. V lost 0 bases, J lost 4 bases, and 10 bases lay in between. The CDR3 nucleotides read TGTGCCAGCAGCGTAGAGTCAGGGGTCACTGAAGCTTTCTTT. Protein: CASSVESGVTEAFF.

This chain joins TRBV6-5 and TRBJ1-1, with D unresolved. The CDR3 is 13 amino acids. CDR1 and CDR2 from the germline V gene are MNHEY and SVGAGI. Trimming removed 6 bases from V and 5 bases from J, with 13 bases in between. CDR3 sequence (DNA): TGTGCCAGCAGCCCAACTGCCAGGACTGAAGCTTTCTTT. Translated, it gives CASSPTARTEAFF.

The chain links TRBV2 to TRBJ2-1, with TRBD2 as a possible D gene (6 bases). Trimming removed 6 bases from V and 6 bases from J, with 15 bases in between. The CDR3 spans 14 residues. Germline CDR1 and CDR2: SNHLY and FYNNEI. The CDR3 is CASSRLVQGNEQFF. In DNA, the CDR3 is TGTGCCAGCAGCCGACTAGTCCAGGGCAATGAGCAGTTCTTC.

This sequence joins TRBV2 and TRBJ2-3, with 10 bases fitting TRBD2. Germline CDR1 reads SNHLY; CDR2 reads FYNNEI. Trimming at V came to 6 bases and at J to 4 bases, leaving 10 bases not matched to a gene. The CDR3 covers 16 residues. CDR3 sequence reads: CASRQSGRAGADTQYF. The CDR3 DNA is TGTGCCAGCAGGCAAAGCGGGAGGGCCGGGGCAGATACGCAGTATTTT.

This clone was counted a few times. V and J are TRBV3-1 (or the pseudogene TRBV3-2) and TRBJ2-2; D is undetermined. The V gene lost 0 bases and the J gene lost 2 bases, with 4 bases spanning the gap. The CDR3 totals 14 residues. CDR1 and CDR2 (germline): LGHDT, YNNKEL (reference sequence). Here the CDR3 DNA reads TGTGCCAGCAGCCAAGAACTAAACACCGGGGAGCTGTTTTTT. Translating it yields CASSQELNTGELFF.

The rearrangement joins TRBV3-1 (or the pseudogene TRBV3-2) to TRBJ2-1; no firm D call. CDR3 length equals 16 residues. Looked up from germline, CDR1 is LGHDT and CDR2 is YNNKEL (reference sequence). V was pared by 1 base and J by 0 bases, with 10 bases between. In DNA, the CDR3 is TGTGCCAGCAGCCAAGGTATTCGCAGCTCCTACAATGAGCAGTTCTTC. This gives the protein CASSQGIRSSYNEQFF.

This sequence joins TRBV28 and TRBJ2-3, with D hard to call. The CDR3 is made up of 11 amino acids. Germline assignment: CDR1 MDHEN and CDR2 SYDVKM. Trimming shortened V by 5 bases and J by 4 bases, and 4 bases separated the two germline ends. This CDR3 is CASSRADTQYF. The DNA for the CDR3 is TGTGCCAGCAGTCGGGCAGATACGCAGTATTTT.

This clone was counted a single time. CDR3 coding DNA: TGTGCCACCAGCAGGGACAGGGGGCGCGAAGAGACCCAGTACTTC. It specifies CATSRDRGREETQYF. The V and J genes are TRBV15 and TRBJ2-5; TRBD1 aligns across 11 bases. V shed 3 bases and J 3 bases; nucleotides not matched to a gene: 3. Germline CDR1 and CDR2: LNHNV and YYDKDF (reference sequence). This CDR3 is built from 15 residues.

V and J are TRBV10-3 and TRBJ2-7; D possibly corresponds to TRBD1 (6 bases). The germline gives CDR1 ENHRY, CDR2 SYGVKD. V was clipped by 0 bases and J by 5 bases, with 14 bases between them. The CDR3 runs 15 residues. Here the CDR3 DNA reads TGTGCCATCAGTGAGTCGGCCAGGGGAGTGGACGAGCAGTACTTC. This encodes CAISESARGVDEQYF.

The chain employs TRBV5-4 and TRBJ2-2; 12 bases fit TRBD2. This CDR3 region has 16 residues. Germline V gene sequence: CDR1 SGHNT, CDR2 YYREEE (reference sequence). The V gene end was trimmed by 4 bases and the J gene end by 8 bases; junction bases not matched to a gene: 9. The CDR3 sequence: CASSGGLAGTSGELFF. CDR3 nucleotides: TGTGCCAGCAGCGGCGGACTAGCGGGAACGTCGGGGGAGCTGTTTTTT.

CDR3 sequence: CASSFYSNQPQHF. CDR3 DNA: TGTGCCAGCAGTTTTTATAGCAATCAGCCCCAGCATTTT. This chain uses TRBV27 with TRBJ1-5; no clear D gene. Trimming took 3 bases from V and 0 from J, leaving 3 bases between them. The CDR3 sequence is 13 residues long. Germline values: CDR1 MNHEY, CDR2 SMNVEV (reference sequence).

The gene calls are TRBV6-5 and TRBJ1-4; no clear D. The ends were cut back, 6 bases at V and 0 bases at J, with 11 bases in the middle. The CDR3 contains 15 residues. Germline CDR1 reads MNHEY; CDR2 reads SVGAGI. CDR3: CASRSGSPTNEKLFF. CDR3 sequence (DNA): TGTGCCAGCAGGAGCGGGTCTCCAACTAATGAAAAACTGTTTTTT.

The V and J genes are TRBV7-9 and TRBJ2-5; 12 bases are shared with TRBD2. J was trimmed by 4 bases and V by 2 bases; bases with no gene match: 8. The germline CDR1 and CDR2 sequences are SEHNR and FQNEAQ (reference sequence). CDR3 size: 17 residues. In DNA form, the CDR3 reads TGTGCCAGCAGCTTAATAGGGACTAGCGGGTTACGAGAGACCCAGTACTTC. It is translated as CASSLIGTSGLRETQYF.

A single count supports this clone. This chain's CDR3 is CASSLARQSYEQYF. CDR3 coding DNA: TGTGCCAGCAGCTTAGCCAGACAGAGCTACGAGCAGTACTTC. The chain has TRBV7-2 and TRBJ2-7, with D possibly TRBD1 on 5 matching bases. Trimming took off 0 bases at V and 3 bases at J, with 9 bases between the two ends. The CDR3 sequence is 14 residues long. Germline V gene lookup returns CDR1 SGHTA and CDR2 FQGNSA.

This clone occurred once. The rearrangement joins TRBV23-1 to TRBJ2-3; D may be TRBD1 (5 bases). TRBV23-1 is identified as an open reading frame with a role that is uncertain. Between the trimmed V and J ends, which lost 4 bases and 2 bases, there was a span of 13 bases. The CDR3 covers 15 residues. The CDR3 DNA reads TGCGCCAGCAGTCCCCAAAGGGGAATCACAGATACGCAGTATTTT. Protein sequence: CASSPQRGITDTQYF.

This rearrangement joins TRBV28 to TRBJ2-1, with no clear D. Germline CDR1 MDHEN, CDR2 SYDVKM. The CDR3 is made up of 15 amino acids. Deletions cut 10 bases from V and 1 base from J, with 17 bases between. DNA for the CDR3: TGTGCCACACTACCCATAGAGGTTTCCTACAATGAGCAGTTCTTC. Protein: CATLPIEVSYNEQFF.

The chain couples TRBV6-1 to TRBJ1-4; 8 bases match TRBD1. V shed 0 bases and J 8 bases; nucleotides not matched to a gene: 5. The CDR3 totals 15 residues. CDR1 is MNHNS and CDR2 is SASEGT in the germline V gene. CDR3 in DNA: TGTGCCAGCAGTGAAGCGACAGGGGAGGGCGAAAAACTGTTTTTT. Translation gives CASSEATGEGEKLFF.

The chain links TRBV6-1 to TRBJ2-1; D not resolved. The CDR3 consists of 11 residues. The V and J ends lost 2 bases and 13 bases respectively, with 9 bases between them. Germline CDR1 MNHNS, CDR2 SASEGT. In DNA, the CDR3 is TGTGCCAGCAGTGAACCGACACCACAGTTCTTC. This encodes CASSEPTPQFF.

This chain links TRBV4-1 with TRBJ2-7; 12 nucleotides match TRBD1. Looked up from germline, CDR1 is MGHRA and CDR2 is YSYEKL. Trimming removed 3 bases from V and 4 bases from J; junction bases left unmatched: 4. The CDR3 totals 15 residues. Here the CDR3 DNA reads TGCGCCAGCAGCCACGGGACAGGGGGCCTATACGAGCAGTACTTC. It is translated as CASSHGTGGLYEQYF.

The chain has TRBV30 and TRBJ2-7; 10 positions match TRBD1. J gave up 5 bases and V 0 bases, and 13 bases lay outside the gene matches. Germline CDR1 GTSNPN, CDR2 SVGIG (reference sequence). This CDR3 is built from 17 residues. The CDR3 DNA reads TGTGCCTGGAGTGTACTAGGTCGATTGGGACAGGGGAACGAGCAGTACTTC. Protein: CAWSVLGRLGQGNEQYF.

This rearrangement joins TRBV29-1 to TRBJ1-1; unclear D gene. The CDR3 contains 14 residues. V lost 4 bases, J lost 1 base, and 13 bases lay in between. Germline lookup yields CDR1 SQVTM and CDR2 ANQGSEA. CDR3 residues: CSVVIGRGNTEAFF. The CDR3 DNA sequence: TGCAGCGTTGTGATAGGGAGAGGGAACACTGAAGCTTTCTTT.

This clone showed up just once. V gene TRBV29-1 combines with J gene TRBJ2-1, with 7 positions matching TRBD2. Germline CDR1 is SQVTM and CDR2 is ANQGSEA. The CDR3 consists of 13 residues. V lost 4 bases and J lost 3; bases outside the gene matches: 3. The CDR3 nucleotides are TGCAGCGTTGGGCTAGCGGACTACAATGAGCAGTTCTTC. It is translated as CSVGLADYNEQFF.

The chain has TRBV4-1 and TRBJ1-3; D not resolved. The CDR3 is 14 amino acids. Germline assignment: CDR1 MGHRA and CDR2 YSYEKL. V was pared by 2 bases and J by 4 bases, with 9 bases between. The CDR3 DNA reads TGCGCCAGCAGCCAAAGTTATAGCGGAAACACCATATATTTT. Amino acid sequence: CASSQSYSGNTIYF.

The chain joins TRBV6-5 to TRBJ2-1, with D maybe TRBD2 (6 bases). V lost 5 bases and J lost 0, with 11 bases in between. Germline values: CDR1 MNHEY, CDR2 SVGAGI. The CDR3 loop spans 15 amino acids. CDR3 sequence: CASSHDGSSYNEQFF. For the CDR3, the DNA is TGTGCCAGCAGTCACGACGGGAGCTCCTACAATGAGCAGTTCTTC.

The chain joins TRBV7-2 to TRBJ1-2; perhaps TRBD1 as D (5 bases). The CDR3 sequence is 14 residues long. Germline V gene sequence: CDR1 SGHTA, CDR2 FQGNSA. Trimming cost V 5 bases and J 4 bases, with 14 bases left between them. In nucleotides, the CDR3 is TGTGCCAGCAGCCCAACCCGGGGGAGCTATGGCTACACCTTC. Translating gives CASSPTRGSYGYTF.